This T cell receptor beta chain comes out of a study of early T cells in non-severe SARS-CoV-2 infection. Looking at the study overall: From unsorted whole blood, bulk RNA was sequenced, and the chains remained unpaired. Overall study results and limits: VDJdb matching favored anti-spike CD8 responses, missing private and CD4 specificities.

This clonotype was counted at least ten times. As yet, its antigen is unknown. The library protocol tagged individual cDNA molecules with unique molecular identifiers. TCRdb reprocessed the 5' RACE reads with MiXCR, giving one entry per CDR3 protein. The profile covers tens of thousands of distinct CDR3 sequences, with about 5.1% appearing a single time and about 11% taken by the ten largest. This CDR3 is 15 amino acids long. V lost 5 bases, J lost 2 bases, and 9 bases stayed unmatched. The germline CDR1 and CDR2 sequences are LNHDA and SQIVND (reference sequence). The TCR originated in an adult who was a healthcare worker with PCR-confirmed SARS-CoV-2 infection or an uninfected control (not recorded which). V usage is TRBV19 and J usage is TRBJ2-7; 7 nucleotides align to TRBD1. The material sequenced was whole blood. The CDR3 region is CASSPRQGQTYEQYF. The CDR3 nucleotides read TGTGCCAGTAGTCCCCGACAGGGCCAGACCTACGAGCAGTACTTC. Combining the CDR3 with reference TRBV19 and TRBJ2-7 gives the whole variable domain DGGITQSPKYLFRKEGQNVTLSCEQNLNHDAMYWYRQDPGQGLRLIYYSQIVNDFQKGDIAEGYSVSREKKESFPLTVTSAQKNPTAFYLCASSPRQGQTYEQYFGPGTRLTVT.